This is a list of T cell receptor beta chains from one sample in a study of CD8+ T cells in alopecia areata. Some clones are missing from TCRdb's copy, which holds only in-frame ones; the method was immunoSEQ multiplex PCR. This table has 110,000 to 150,000 clones, roughly 60% appearing once. Material: CD8+ T cells sorted from blood. The receptors were gathered from a human donor in good health. Each CDR3 is given with its conserved first and last residue. A D gene is named only where the DNA matches it firmly. A clone size is listed for some rows: how often the clone was seen (once, few, many), or a class if it is expanded.

clone_size j_call v_call d_call cdr3_aa cdr3_nt
. TRBJ2-7 TRBV29-1 . CSVVRVGYEQYF TGCAGCGTGGTGAGGGTGGGCTACGAGCAGTACTTC
. TRBJ2-1 TRBV29-1 . CSVDPSVYNEQFF TGCAGCGTTGATCCCAGCGTCTACAATGAGCAGTTCTTC
. TRBJ2-3 TRBV27 . CASGTWTDTQYF TGTGCCAGCGGGACATGGACAGATACGCAGTATTTT
. TRBJ2-1 TRBV7-2 . CASSSRSSYNEQFF TGTGCCAGCAGCTCCCGAAGCTCCTACAATGAGCAGTTCTTC
. TRBJ1-2 TRBV28 TRBD1 CASSLIQGEYGYTF TGTGCCAGCAGTTTAATCCAGGGGGAGTATGGCTACACCTTC
. TRBJ2-1 TRBV30 . CAWSVRPLRGSYNEQFF TGTGCCTGGAGTGTGCGGCCTTTGCGAGGCTCCTACAATGAGCAGTTCTTC
. TRBJ2-3 TRBV13 . CASNFLGDTQYF TGTGCCAGCAACTTCCTCGGAGATACGCAGTATTTT
. TRBJ2-5 TRBV14 TRBD1 CASSPRTGLWETQYF TGTGCCAGCAGCCCCCGGACAGGGCTTTGGGAGACCCAGTACTTC
. TRBJ1-1 TRBV5-4 . CASSVRNTEAFF TGTGCCAGCAGCGTACGGAACACTGAAGCTTTCTTT
. TRBJ1-1 TRBV14 . CASSQEGNRQAFF TGTGCCAGCAGCCAAGAGGGGAATCGGCAAGCTTTCTTT
few TRBJ2-5 TRBV7-4 TRBD2 CASSPRTREETQYF TGTGCCAGCAGCCCCCGGACTAGGGAAGAGACCCAGTACTTC
. TRBJ2-3 TRBV11-2 . CASSGGGFGTDTQYF TGTGCCAGCAGCGGCGGGGGCTTTGGCACAGATACGCAGTATTTT
few TRBJ1-5 TRBV15 . CATSSKQGSNQPQHF TGTGCCACCAGTTCCAAACAGGGAAGCAATCAGCCCCAGCATTTT
few TRBJ2-4 TRBV21-1 . CASGRAGGPPKNIQYF TGTGCCAGTGGTCGAGCGGGGGGGCCTCCCAAAAACATTCAGTACTTC
. TRBJ2-7 TRBV20-1 . CSANEGSEQYF TGCAGTGCCAATGAGGGGTCCGAGCAGTACTTC
. TRBJ2-3 TRBV30 . CAWSAGTGADTQYF TGTGCCTGGAGTGCAGGGACGGGCGCAGATACGCAGTATTTT
once TRBJ2-7 TRBV7-6 . CASSLRPGEQYF TGTGCCAGCAGCTTGAGGCCCGGGGAGCAGTACTTC
few TRBJ2-1 TRBV7-3 TRBD2 CASSLKGRDEQFF TGTGCCAGCAGCTTAAAGGGGAGGGATGAGCAGTTCTTC
. TRBJ2-7 TRBV7-9 TRBD1 CASSATMDRGGEQYF TGTGCCAGCAGCGCCACCATGGACAGGGGTGGCGAGCAGTACTTC
once TRBJ1-5 TRBV30 . CAWSVGRPQPQHF TGTGCCTGGAGTGTAGGCCGTCCTCAGCCCCAGCATTTT
. TRBJ2-5 TRBV2 TRBD1 CASRGDRPDF TGTGCCAGCAGAGGGGACAGACCGGACTTC
. TRBJ2-7 TRBV29-1 TRBD1 CSVATGQHYEQYF TGCAGCGTCGCTACGGGACAGCACTACGAGCAGTACTTC
. TRBJ1-4 TRBV28 . CASSLFKGFNEKLFF TGTGCCAGCAGTTTATTTAAGGGGTTCAACGAAAAACTGTTTTTT
. TRBJ2-5 TRBV7-7 TRBD2 CASSLGLAGKETQYF TGTGCTAGCAGCTTAGGGCTAGCGGGCAAAGAGACCCAGTACTTC
. TRBJ2-7 TRBV29-1 TRBD2 CSVVGGGYEQYF TGCAGCGTTGTAGGCGGGGGCTACGAGCAGTACTTC
. TRBJ1-2 TRBV30 . CAWSPHGGVYGYTF TGTGCCTGGAGTCCCCACGGCGGGGTCTATGGCTACACCTTC
few TRBJ2-5 TRBV7-9 . CASSVPGRYHLETQYF TGTGCCAGCAGCGTCCCGGGTCGATACCACTTGGAGACCCAGTACTTC
once TRBJ2-7 TRBV5-6 . CASSLGLSGSEQYF TGTGCCAGCAGCCTCGGACTATCCGGATCTGAGCAGTACTTC
. TRBJ2-2 TRBV7-9 TRBD2 CASSLDGAASGTSGELFF TGTGCCAGCAGCTTAGATGGGGCAGCTAGCGGGACGAGCGGGGAGCTGTTTTTT
. TRBJ1-2 TRBV5-6 . CASSPLTENYGYTF TGTGCCAGCAGCCCCCTGACAGAGAACTATGGCTACACCTTC
. TRBJ2-6 TRBV4-2 . CASSHPGSPDSSGANVLTF TGTGCCAGCAGCCATCCCGGGTCTCCTGACAGCTCTGGGGCCAACGTCCTGACTTTC
. TRBJ1-5 TRBV27 . CASSLSTEGNQPQHF TGTGCCAGCAGTTTATCGACCGAGGGGAATCAGCCCCAGCATTTT
few TRBJ2-7 TRBV27 . CASTRGGGNSYEQYF TGTGCCAGCACCCGCGGTGGCGGGAACTCCTACGAGCAGTACTTC
. TRBJ1-2 TRBV4-1 . CASSQSQRNYGYTF TGCGCCAGCAGCCAATCTCAAAGGAACTATGGCTACACCTTC
. TRBJ2-7 TRBV6-5 . CASSWTPNRNYEQYF TGTGCCAGCAGTTGGACCCCGAATAGAAACTACGAGCAGTACTTC
. TRBJ1-2 TRBV29-1 . CSVDTRYGYTF TGCAGCGTTGACACCAGATATGGCTACACCTTC
. TRBJ2-1 TRBV20-1 . CSLNEQFF TGCAGTCTGAATGAGCAGTTCTTC
few TRBJ2-5 TRBV7-8 . CASSLLPAETQYF TGTGCCAGCAGCTTACTGCCGGCGGAGACCCAGTACTTC
. TRBJ2-5 TRBV14 . CASSRLPVAQETQYF TGTGCCAGCAGCCGCCTCCCAGTCGCCCAAGAGACCCAGTACTTC
once TRBJ2-3 TRBV13 . CASGSSTDTQYF TGTGCCAGCGGCTCTAGCACAGATACGCAGTATTTT